The next 11 T cell receptor beta chains were all read from a single sample in a study of blood T cell repertoires in COVID-19. The protocol was immunoSEQ multiplex PCR, while the TCRdb copy is restricted to in-frame clones and leaves out a portion. The table records over 150,000 clones, roughly 81% of them present only once. Sequencing was performed on peripheral blood. These receptors all come from a woman aged 80 or older with COVID-19, enrolled during active disease.

This rearrangement joins TRBV19 to TRBJ1-1; TRBD1 might be the D (6 bases). Trimming took 3 bases from V and 1 from J, leaving 15 bases between them. CDR3 length: 16 residues. In germline, CDR1 is LNHDA, CDR2 SQIVND (reference sequence). The DNA of the CDR3 is TGTGCCAGTAGTATTGGAGAACGGACAGCGAACACTGAAGCTTTCTTT. Translated: CASSIGERTANTEAFF.

The gene calls are TRBV7-8 and TRBJ1-5; D call uncertain. The CDR3 covers 16 residues. V was cut by 1 base and J by 4 bases, with 14 bases left in between. Germline values: CDR1 SGHVS, CDR2 FQNEAQ. CDR3 sequence (DNA): TGTGCCAGCAGCTTAGGAACCCCCGGAGGTAATCAGCCCCAGCATTTT. Residues: CASSLGTPGGNQPQHF.

The chain carries TRBV29-1 and TRBJ2-5; the D gene is possibly TRBD1 (5 bases). There are 14 residues in the CDR3. The germline CDR1 and CDR2 sequences are SQVTM and ANQGSEA. The ends were cut back, 0 bases at V and 4 bases at J, with 12 bases in the middle. CDR3 in DNA: TGCAGCGTTGAAGATCCGACAGCTCCAGAGACCCAGTACTTC. Amino acid sequence: CSVEDPTAPETQYF.

J is TRBJ2-2 and V is TRBV11-2; TRBD2 matches 10 bases. Unmatched junction bases numbered 5, after V lost 5 bases and J lost 2 bases. The CDR3 is 16 residues long. Germline loops: CDR1 SGHAT, CDR2 FQNNGV. The CDR3 spells CASSLKRGGNTGELFF. In nucleotides, the CDR3 is TGTGCCAGCAGCCTAAAGCGGGGGGGCAACACCGGGGAGCTGTTTTTT.

This rearrangement joins TRBV28 to TRBJ2-1; perhaps TRBD2 as D (7 bases). Germline CDR1 reads MDHEN; CDR2 reads SYDVKM. V was clipped by 5 bases and J by 9 bases, with 14 bases between them. The CDR3 spans 13 residues. In DNA form, the CDR3 reads TGTGCCAGCAGTACTCATGGGGGGGCTGAGCAGTTCTTC. It codes for CASSTHGGAEQFF.

This sequence joins TRBV2 and TRBJ1-1, with D possibly matching TRBD1 (6 bases). The CDR3 extends over 14 amino acids. In germline, CDR1 is SNHLY, CDR2 FYNNEI. The V and J ends lost 6 bases and 0 bases respectively, with 11 bases between them. CDR3 nucleotides: TGTGCCAGCAGGACAGGATTTATGAACACTGAAGCTTTCTTT. Its protein is CASRTGFMNTEAFF. The whole variable domain, filled in from reference TRBV2 and TRBJ1-1, reads EPEVTQTPSHQVTQMGQEVILRCVPISNHLYFYWYRQILGQKVEFLVSFYNNEISEKSEIFDDQFSVERPDGSNFTLKIRSTKLEDSAMYFCASRTGFMNTEAFFGQGTRLTVV.

This sequence joins TRBV3-1 (or the pseudogene TRBV3-2) and TRBJ1-2, with 8 bases fitting TRBD1. Losses at the gene ends were 0 bases for V and 7 bases for J; bases not matched to a gene: 7. Germline assignment: CDR1 LGHDT and CDR2 YNNKEL (reference sequence). This CDR3 region has 15 residues. CDR3 bases: TGTGCCAGCAGCCAAGATCCCGCAGGGGGCGTTGGCTACACCTTC. It codes for CASSQDPAGGVGYTF.

The chain combines TRBV7-2 with TRBJ2-5; TRBD2 aligns across 13 bases. Germline loops: CDR1 SGHTA, CDR2 FQGNSA. The CDR3 extends over 18 amino acids. V shed 5 bases and J 1 base; nucleotides not matched to a gene: 10. DNA of the CDR3: TGTGCCAGCAGCCCCCCCCCGGGGACTAGCGGGATCCAAGAGACCCAGTACTTC. This encodes CASSPPPGTSGIQETQYF.

The chain uses TRBV19 and TRBJ1-5; D might be TRBD1 (6 bases). Germline CDR1 LNHDA, CDR2 SQIVND (reference sequence). V gave up 9 bases and J gave up 1 base, with 19 bases separating them. There are 16 residues in the CDR3. The CDR3 spells CASLAAGAGSNQPQHF. The CDR3 DNA is TGTGCCAGCTTAGCGGCGGGGGCCGGGAGCAATCAGCCCCAGCATTTT.

The genes are TRBV9 and TRBJ1-2; no clear D gene. Germline CDR1 is SGDLS and CDR2 is YYNGEE. CDR3 length equals 14 residues. Trimming took 0 bases from V and 1 from J, leaving 7 bases between them. CDR3 protein: CASSVGRINYGYTF. CDR3 DNA: TGTGCCAGCAGCGTAGGCAGGATTAACTATGGCTACACCTTC.

This chain links TRBV14 with TRBJ1-4; D perhaps matches TRBD1 (5 bases). CDR3 size: 14 residues. With 1 base removed from V and 7 bases from J, the gap between germline ends came to 10 bases. Per germline, CDR1 SGHDN and CDR2 FVKESK. DNA of the CDR3: TGTGCCAGCAGCCAAGGACAGCTGGGTGAAAAACTGTTTTTT. The encoded protein is CASSQGQLGEKLFF.